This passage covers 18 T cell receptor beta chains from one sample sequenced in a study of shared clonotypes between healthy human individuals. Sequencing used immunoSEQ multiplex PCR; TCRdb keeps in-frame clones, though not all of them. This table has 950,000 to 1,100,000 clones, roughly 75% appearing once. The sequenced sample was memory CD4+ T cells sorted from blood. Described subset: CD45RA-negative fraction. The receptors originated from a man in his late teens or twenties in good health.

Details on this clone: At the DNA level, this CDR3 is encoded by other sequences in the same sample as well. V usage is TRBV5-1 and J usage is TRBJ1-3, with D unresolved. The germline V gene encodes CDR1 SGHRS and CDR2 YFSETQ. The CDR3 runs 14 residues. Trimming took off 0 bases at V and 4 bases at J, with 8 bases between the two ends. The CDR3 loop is CASSLGGPGNTIYF. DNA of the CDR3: TGCGCCAGCAGCTTGGGGGGTCCCGGAAACACCATATATTTT.

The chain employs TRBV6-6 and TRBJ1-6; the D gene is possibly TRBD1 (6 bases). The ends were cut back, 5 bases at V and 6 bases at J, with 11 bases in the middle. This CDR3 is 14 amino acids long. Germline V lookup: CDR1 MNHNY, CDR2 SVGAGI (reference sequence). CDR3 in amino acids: CASSRTASNSPLHF. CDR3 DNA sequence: TGTGCCAGCAGTCGGACAGCTTCTAATTCACCCCTCCACTTT.

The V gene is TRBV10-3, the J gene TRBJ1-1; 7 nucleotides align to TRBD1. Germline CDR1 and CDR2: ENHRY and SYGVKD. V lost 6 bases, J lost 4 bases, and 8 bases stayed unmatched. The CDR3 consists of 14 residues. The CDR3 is CAIRGQRAGTEAFF. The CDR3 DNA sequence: TGTGCCATCAGGGGACAGAGGGCGGGCACTGAAGCTTTCTTT.

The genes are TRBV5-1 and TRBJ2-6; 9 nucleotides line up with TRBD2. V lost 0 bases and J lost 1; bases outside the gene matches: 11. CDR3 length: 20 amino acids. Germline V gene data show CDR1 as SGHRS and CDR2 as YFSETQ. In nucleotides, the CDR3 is TGCGCCAGCAGCTTGGGGTTAGGGACTAGCCTAACTTCTGGGGCCAACGTCCTGACTTTC. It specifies CASSLGLGTSLTSGANVLTF.

CDR3 loop: CASGLVPRESEQYF. In DNA form, the CDR3 reads TGTGCTAGTGGTTTGGTACCTAGGGAGAGCGAGCAGTACTTC. V is TRBV12-5 and J is TRBJ2-7; TRBD2 is a possible D gene (5 bases). In germline, CDR1 is LGHNT, CDR2 FRNRAP. The length of the CDR3 is 14 residues. Trimming removed 0 bases at V and 6 bases at J, with 12 bases between.

The CDR3 protein is CASRKRQNNEQFF. Written as DNA, the CDR3 is TGTGCCAGTAGGAAGAGGCAGAACAATGAGCAGTTCTTC. V usage is TRBV19 and J usage is TRBJ2-1; no reliable D call. The V end was cut by 6 bases, the J end by 5 bases, with 11 bases between. From germline, CDR1 is LNHDA and CDR2 SQIVND (reference sequence). The CDR3 consists of 13 residues.

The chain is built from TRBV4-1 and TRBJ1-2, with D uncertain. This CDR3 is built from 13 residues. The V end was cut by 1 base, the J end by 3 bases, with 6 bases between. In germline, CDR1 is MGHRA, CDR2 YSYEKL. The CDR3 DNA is TGCGCCAGCAGCCAAGTAACAGACTATGGCTACACCTTC. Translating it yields CASSQVTDYGYTF.

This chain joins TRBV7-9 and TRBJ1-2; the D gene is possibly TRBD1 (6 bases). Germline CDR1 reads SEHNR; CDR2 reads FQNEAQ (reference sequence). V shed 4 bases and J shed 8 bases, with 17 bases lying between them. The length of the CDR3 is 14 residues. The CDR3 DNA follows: TGTGCCAGCAGCTCCGGTCCTAACAGGGACGGCTACACCTTC. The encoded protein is CASSSGPNRDGYTF.

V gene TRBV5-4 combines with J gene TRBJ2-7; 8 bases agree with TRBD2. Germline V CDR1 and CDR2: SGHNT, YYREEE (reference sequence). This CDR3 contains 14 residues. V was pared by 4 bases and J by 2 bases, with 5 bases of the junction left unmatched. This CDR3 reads CASSTTGGAYEQYF. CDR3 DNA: TGTGCCAGCAGCACTACCGGGGGGGCCTACGAGCAGTACTTC.

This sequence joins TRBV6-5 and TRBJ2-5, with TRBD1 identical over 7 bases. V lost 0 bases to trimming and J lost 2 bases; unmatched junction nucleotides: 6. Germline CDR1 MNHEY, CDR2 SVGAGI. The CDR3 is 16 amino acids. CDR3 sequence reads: CASSYSQKTGQETQYF. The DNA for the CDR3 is TGTGCCAGCAGTTACTCGCAAAAGACAGGGCAAGAGACCCAGTACTTC.

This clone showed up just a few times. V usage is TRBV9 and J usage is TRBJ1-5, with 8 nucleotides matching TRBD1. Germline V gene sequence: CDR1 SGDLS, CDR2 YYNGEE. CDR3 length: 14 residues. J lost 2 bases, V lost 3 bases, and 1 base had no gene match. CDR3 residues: CASSGGQGNQPQHF. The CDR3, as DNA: TGTGCCAGCAGCGGGGGACAGGGCAATCAGCCCCAGCATTTT.

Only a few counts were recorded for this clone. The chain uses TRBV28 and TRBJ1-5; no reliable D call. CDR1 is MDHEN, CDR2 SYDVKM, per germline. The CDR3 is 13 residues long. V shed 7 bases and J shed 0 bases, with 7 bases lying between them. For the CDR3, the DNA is TGTGCCAGCACTCTGATTAGCAATCAGCCCCAGCATTTT. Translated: CASTLISNQPQHF.

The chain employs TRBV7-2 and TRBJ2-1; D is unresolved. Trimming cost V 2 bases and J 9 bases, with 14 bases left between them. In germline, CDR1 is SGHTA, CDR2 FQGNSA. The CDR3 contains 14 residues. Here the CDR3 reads CASSLSSDNGEQFF. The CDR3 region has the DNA TGTGCCAGCAGCTTATCTTCAGACAACGGTGAGCAGTTCTTC.

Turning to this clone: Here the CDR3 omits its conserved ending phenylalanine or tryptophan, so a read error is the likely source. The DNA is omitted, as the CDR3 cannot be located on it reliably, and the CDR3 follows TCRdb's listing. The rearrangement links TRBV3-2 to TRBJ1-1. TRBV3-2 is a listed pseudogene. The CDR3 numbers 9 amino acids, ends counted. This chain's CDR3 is CASSSKTPL.

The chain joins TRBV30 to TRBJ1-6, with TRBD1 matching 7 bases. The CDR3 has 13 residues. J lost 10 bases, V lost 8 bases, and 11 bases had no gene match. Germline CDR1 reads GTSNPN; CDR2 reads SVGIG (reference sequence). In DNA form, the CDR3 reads TGTGCCACGAACAGGGGCGAGAGGTCACCCCTCCACTTT. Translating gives CATNRGERSPLHF.

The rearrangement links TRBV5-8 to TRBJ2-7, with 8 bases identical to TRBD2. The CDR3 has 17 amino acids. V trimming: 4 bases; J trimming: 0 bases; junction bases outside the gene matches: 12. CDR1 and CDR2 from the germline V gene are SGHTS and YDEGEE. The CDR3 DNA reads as TGTGCCAGCAGCAAAGGTCATAGCGGGGTGAGCTCCTACGAGCAGTACTTC. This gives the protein CASSKGHSGVSSYEQYF.

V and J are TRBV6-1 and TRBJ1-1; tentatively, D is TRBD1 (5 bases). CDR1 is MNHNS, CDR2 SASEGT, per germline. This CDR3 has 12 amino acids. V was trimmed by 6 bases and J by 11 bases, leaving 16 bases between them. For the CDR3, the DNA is TGTGCCAGCAGCCCGACCGGGGCGAAGGCTTTCTTT. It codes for CASSPTGAKAFF.

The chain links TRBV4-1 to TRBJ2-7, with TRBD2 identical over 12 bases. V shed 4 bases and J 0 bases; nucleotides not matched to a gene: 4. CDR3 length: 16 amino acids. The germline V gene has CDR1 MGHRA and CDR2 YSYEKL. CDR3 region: CASSPGTSGFSYEQYF. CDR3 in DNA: TGCGCCAGCAGCCCCGGGACTAGCGGGTTCTCCTACGAGCAGTACTTC.